Detailed here is one T cell receptor beta chain. Its antigen is as yet unknown. In nominal health when sampled, donors likely had unrecorded immune exposures nonetheless. Primers: 60 Vbeta forward and 13 Jbeta reverse. Assay used: immunoSEQ multiplex PCR; TCRdb lists only in-frame clones, some missing. Of about 170,000 clones in the sample, over 75% were seen once. This sample was taken from a study of cytomegalovirus exposure and HLA in healthy donors. Overall study: Some 85 million unique TCRs, all from HLA-typed donors, were included in an early release of the data. Notes on the study in general: The Asian-associated ancestry cluster reportedly had fewer N-insertions than the roughly 700-donor mean in a later analysis. In a later analysis, compared with equally common non-associated chains, HLA-associated beta chains were more expanded.

The CDR3 has 14 amino acids. Trimming shortened V by 1 base and J by 1 base, and 6 bases separated the two germline ends. The sequenced material came from PBMCs. The origin of this receptor is a male donor in good health and CMV-seronegative. This chain joins TRBV23-1 and TRBJ2-3; D may be TRBD2 (6 bases). TRBV23-1 is filed as an ORF, its function uncertain. The CDR3, as DNA: TGCGCCAGCAGTCAATGGGAGGGCACAGATACGCAGTATTTT. Translating gives CASSQWEGTDTQYF.